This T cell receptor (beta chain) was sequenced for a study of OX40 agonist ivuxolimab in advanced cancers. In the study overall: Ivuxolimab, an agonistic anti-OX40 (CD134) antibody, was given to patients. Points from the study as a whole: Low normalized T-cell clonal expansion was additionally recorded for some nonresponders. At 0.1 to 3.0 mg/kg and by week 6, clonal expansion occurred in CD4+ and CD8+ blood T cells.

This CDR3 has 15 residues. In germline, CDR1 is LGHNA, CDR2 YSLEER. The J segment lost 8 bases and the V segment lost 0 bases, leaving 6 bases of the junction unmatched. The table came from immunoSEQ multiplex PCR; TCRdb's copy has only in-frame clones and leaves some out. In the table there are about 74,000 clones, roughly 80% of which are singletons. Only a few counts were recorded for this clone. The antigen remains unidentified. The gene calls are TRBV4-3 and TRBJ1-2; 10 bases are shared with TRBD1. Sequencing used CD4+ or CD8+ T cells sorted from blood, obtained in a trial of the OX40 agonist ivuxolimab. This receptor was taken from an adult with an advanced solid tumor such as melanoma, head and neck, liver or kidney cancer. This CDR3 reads CASSQERDRGLGYTF. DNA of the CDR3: TGCGCCAGCAGCCAAGAACGGGACAGGGGCCTAGGCTACACCTTC.